Detailed here is one T cell receptor (beta chain). The antigen remains undetermined. The study separated CD4+ cells into CD45RA+ naive and CD45RA-negative memory subsets. Some clones are missing from TCRdb's copy, which holds only in-frame ones; the method was immunoSEQ multiplex PCR. This sample has fewer than 3 million clones; 85% to 95% occur once, and the top ten carry 0.3% to 0.45%. This sample was included in a study of shared clonotypes between healthy human individuals. As for the study in general: Each donor's CD8 memory used one plate, CD8 naive two, each CD4 subset three. General study results and limits: Naive CD4 clonotypes overlapped across several donors at around 4.8%. It was the non-shared clonotypes that had lower generation probabilities than clonotypes shared by all four donors.

V dropped 0 bases and J dropped 4; count of bases not matched to a gene: 3. The germline V gene has CDR1 SGDLS and CDR2 YYNGEE. The CDR3 is 15 residues long. The chain uses TRBV9 and TRBJ2-3; 9 nucleotides align to TRBD2. The receptor was derived from a man younger than 35 in good health. Some clones in this sample may be carry-over from other donors' samples. Sequenced sample: naive CD4+ T cells from PBMCs. The subset denotes: CD45RA+ positively selected. For the CDR3, the DNA is TGTGCCAGCAGCGTAGTTGCGGGAGGGTCAGATACGCAGTATTTT. This encodes CASSVVAGGSDTQYF.